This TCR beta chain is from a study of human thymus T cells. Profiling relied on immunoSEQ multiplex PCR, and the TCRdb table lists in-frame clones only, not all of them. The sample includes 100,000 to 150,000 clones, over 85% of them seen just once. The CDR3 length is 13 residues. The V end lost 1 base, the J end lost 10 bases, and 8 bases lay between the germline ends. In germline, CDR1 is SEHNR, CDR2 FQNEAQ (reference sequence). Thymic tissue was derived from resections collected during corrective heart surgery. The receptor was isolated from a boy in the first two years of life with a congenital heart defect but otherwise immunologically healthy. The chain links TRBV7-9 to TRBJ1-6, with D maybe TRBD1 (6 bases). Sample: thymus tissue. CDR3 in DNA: TGTGCCAGCAGCTTAGAGGGGGAATCACCCCTCCACTTT. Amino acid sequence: CASSLEGESPLHF.